The 16 T cell receptor beta chains below were found in one sample sequenced in a study of T cell changes during pregnancy in multiple sclerosis. TCRdb keeps only in-frame clones here, not all; method: immunoSEQ multiplex PCR. Of more than 100,000 clones listed, around nine tenths are singletons. Sample: peripheral blood, taken after pregnancy. These receptors came from a female donor with multiple sclerosis, enrolled in a pregnancy study.

This chain connects TRBV14 to TRBJ2-3; 7 nucleotides align to TRBD2. Germline V CDR1 and CDR2: SGHDN, FVKESK. The CDR3 spans 14 residues. V gave up 2 bases and J gave up 7 bases; unmatched junction bases: 6. The CDR3 region is CASSQPGGGHTQYF. The CDR3 DNA is TGTGCCAGCAGCCAACCTGGGGGGGGACATACGCAGTATTTT.

The chain has TRBV2 and TRBJ1-5; D might be TRBD1 (5 bases). CDR1 is SNHLY, CDR2 FYNNEI, per germline. The length of the CDR3 is 16 residues. V gave up 6 bases and J gave up 0 bases, with 15 bases separating them. DNA of the CDR3: TGTGCCAGCAGACACCCCCAGGGCTATAGCAATCAGCCCCAGCATTTT. Translated: CASRHPQGYSNQPQHF.

V and J are TRBV5-5 and TRBJ2-1, with D uncertain. The CDR3 contains 17 residues. In germline, CDR1 is SGHKS, CDR2 YYEKEE (reference sequence). Trimming stripped 1 base from V and 4 bases from J, with 18 bases between. CDR3 sequence: CASSLSYGGFSYNEQFF. The DNA for the CDR3 is TGTGCCAGCAGCTTGAGTTACGGCGGCTTCTCTTACAATGAGCAGTTCTTC.

The chain is built from TRBV27 and TRBJ1-2, with 10 bases identical to TRBD1. The CDR3 contains 18 residues. The V gene end was trimmed by 4 bases and the J gene end by 3 bases; junction bases not matched to a gene: 14. The V gene's germline CDR1 is MNHEY and CDR2 SMNVEV (reference sequence). CDR3: CASSSYKKTGQGYYGYTF. CDR3 nucleotides: TGTGCCAGCAGTTCCTATAAAAAAACGGGACAGGGGTACTATGGCTACACCTTC.

In this sample, this clone turned up once. The CDR3 loop is CASSLAGGGQRGFPYEQYF. The CDR3 coding sequence is TGCGCCAGCAGCTTGGCGGGTGGGGGCCAGCGGGGCTTCCCCTACGAGCAGTACTTC. The gene calls are TRBV5-1 and TRBJ2-7, with D perhaps TRBD2 (7 bases). The CDR3 sequence is 19 residues long. In germline, CDR1 is SGHRS, CDR2 YFSETQ. Trimming stripped 0 bases from V and 2 bases from J, with 24 bases between. Using reference TRBV5-1 and TRBJ2-7 for the parts outside the CDR3, the full variable domain is KAGVTQTPRYLIKTRGQQVTLSCSPISGHRSVSWYQQTPGQGLQFLFEYFSETQRNKGNFPGRFSGRQFSNSRSEMNVSTLELGDSALYLCASSLAGGGQRGFPYEQYFGPGTRLTVT.

This sequence joins TRBV9 and TRBJ2-1, with 9 bases aligning to TRBD2. This CDR3 is 18 amino acids long. Per the germline V gene, CDR1 is SGDLS and CDR2 is YYNGEE. With V trimmed by 0 bases and J by 6 bases, 13 bases remained unmatched. The CDR3 sequence is CASSVGAGGLAGLNEQFF. The CDR3 nucleotides read TGTGCCAGCAGCGTAGGAGCCGGGGGCCTAGCGGGACTCAATGAGCAGTTCTTC.

The chain combines TRBV10-3 with TRBJ2-2; 10 bases map to TRBD2. Germline lookup yields CDR1 ENHRY and CDR2 SYGVKD. This CDR3 is built from 15 residues. Losses at the gene ends were 4 bases for V and 3 bases for J; bases not matched to a gene: 2. CDR3 sequence reads: CAISGGTSDTGELFF. The CDR3 nucleotides are TGTGCCATCAGTGGAGGGACTAGCGACACCGGGGAGCTGTTTTTT.

The chain employs TRBV30 and TRBJ1-1; D remains ambiguous. V shed 3 bases and J shed 5 bases, with 7 bases lying between them. CDR1 and CDR2 from the germline V gene are GTSNPN and SVGIG (reference sequence). The CDR3 sequence is 11 residues long. CDR3 protein: CAWRGGTEAFF. CDR3 DNA: TGTGCCTGGAGGGGAGGTACTGAAGCTTTCTTT.

The genes are TRBV9 and TRBJ2-7; D possibly corresponds to TRBD1 (7 bases). The CDR3 contains 16 residues. V was shortened by 0 bases and J by 6 bases, with 19 bases between the two germline ends. Looked up from germline, CDR1 is SGDLS and CDR2 is YYNGEE. This chain's CDR3 is CASSVGPGGGTSEQYF. CDR3 DNA: TGTGCCAGCAGCGTAGGGCCAGGAGGGGGCACCTCCGAGCAGTACTTC.

The chain employs TRBV5-4 and TRBJ1-1, with 8 bases aligning to TRBD1. Germline CDR1 reads SGHNT; CDR2 reads YYREEE (reference sequence). V was clipped by 6 bases and J by 5 bases; unmatched bases: 6. The CDR3 is 13 residues long. In nucleotides, the CDR3 is TGTGCCAGCACCTCCGACAGGGGAACTGAAGCTTTCTTT. Translated: CASTSDRGTEAFF.

The gene calls are TRBV6-1 and TRBJ1-2, with 9 positions matching TRBD1. The CDR3 totals 13 residues. Trimming took 5 bases from V and 6 from J; bases not matched to a gene: 4. In germline, CDR1 is MNHNS, CDR2 SASEGT. This CDR3 reads CASSLDRGNGYTF. The CDR3 DNA sequence: TGTGCCAGCAGTTTGGACAGGGGAAATGGCTACACCTTC.

This clone was detected only a few times. The chain is built from TRBV30 and TRBJ1-2; D may be TRBD1 (6 bases). CDR3 length: 13 residues. The germline V gene has CDR1 GTSNPN and CDR2 SVGIG (reference sequence). The ends were cut back, 3 bases at V and 4 bases at J, with 12 bases in the middle. Here the CDR3 reads CAWSPGVSYGYTF. CDR3 nucleotide sequence: TGTGCCTGGAGCCCAGGGGTTAGCTATGGCTACACCTTC.

The V call is TRBV28, the J call TRBJ2-2; D is perhaps TRBD2 (5 bases). The CDR3 has 15 amino acids. Germline assignment: CDR1 MDHEN and CDR2 SYDVKM. Trimming shortened V by 5 bases and J by 8 bases, and 18 bases separated the two germline ends. CDR3 loop: CASSTRAETKGELFF. The CDR3, as DNA: TGTGCCAGCAGTACAAGAGCGGAGACAAAGGGGGAGCTGTTTTTT.

The chain has TRBV5-4 and TRBJ2-2, with 8 positions matching TRBD1. This CDR3 has 15 residues. V trimming: 1 base; J trimming: 7 bases; junction bases outside the gene matches: 6. Per germline, CDR1 SGHNT and CDR2 YYREEE (reference sequence). Here the CDR3 reads CASSLQGQGLGELFF. In DNA form, the CDR3 reads TGTGCCAGCAGCTTGCAAGGACAGGGTCTCGGGGAGCTGTTTTTT.

The chain carries TRBV25-1 and TRBJ2-2; 10 bases align to TRBD2. The V and J ends lost 6 bases and 7 bases, in that order; junction bases with no gene match: 5. The CDR3 runs 14 residues. Germline V gives CDR1 MGHDK, CDR2 SYGVNS. CDR3 in amino acids: CASSSGRADGELFF. The CDR3 nucleotides are TGTGCCAGCAGCAGCGGGAGGGCAGACGGGGAGCTGTTTTTT.

This chain joins TRBV25-1 and TRBJ1-1; 7 positions match TRBD1. The CDR3 has 13 amino acids. Trimming cost V 8 bases and J 6 bases; bases outside gene matches: 9. Germline V gives CDR1 MGHDK, CDR2 SYGVNS. CDR3 sequence (DNA): TGTGCCAGCGAAGACAGGGCAAAAGCTGAAGCTTTCTTT. Its translation is CASEDRAKAEAFF.